The 6 T cell receptor beta chains in this list originate from one sample, sequenced in a study of identical twins. Using its own MiXCR run on the 5' RACE reads, TCRdb lists one record per CDR3 protein. This table has 1.5 million or so distinct CDR3 sequences, less than 35% appearing once. Sequences were obtained from cord blood. These receptors were collected from a newborn girl in good health.

This CDR3 reads CASSPHVGAGANVLTF. CDR3 bases: TGTGCCAGCAGCCCCCATGTGGGGGCTGGGGCCAACGTCCTGACTTTC. The chain employs TRBV7-7 and TRBJ2-6; D tentatively reads TRBD1 or TRBD2 (5 bases each). CDR1 and CDR2 (germline): SSHAT, FNYEAQ (reference sequence). The CDR3 has 16 amino acids. V dropped 5 bases and J dropped 2 bases, with 13 bases sitting between them.

This chain links TRBV7-8 with TRBJ2-5; 7 bases fit TRBD2. This CDR3 region has 17 residues. V was pared by 4 bases and J by 1 base, with 12 bases of the junction left unmatched. Germline loops: CDR1 SGHVS, CDR2 FQNEAQ. CDR3 sequence (DNA): TGTGCCAGCAGCTCCCAAGCGAGACTAGCAAGCCAAGAGACCCAGTACTTC. It encodes CASSSQARLASQETQYF.

There are a few counts of this clonotype. The chain is built from TRBV10-3 and TRBJ2-1; TRBD1 agrees at 9 bases. The CDR3 has 15 residues. CDR1 is ENHRY and CDR2 is SYGVKD in the germline V gene. After removal of 4 bases from V and 3 bases from J, the junction contained 4 bases not matched to a gene. CDR3 sequence reads: CAISGPGQGYNEQFF. The CDR3 coding sequence is TGTGCCATCAGTGGACCGGGACAGGGCTACAATGAGCAGTTCTTC.

This clonotype showed up just a few times. V is TRBV11-2 and J is TRBJ1-6; D unclear. The CDR3 has 14 amino acids. Trimming stripped 8 bases from V and 1 base from J, with 9 bases between. The V gene's germline CDR1 is SGHAT and CDR2 FQNNGV. The CDR3 sequence is CASASGSYNSPLHF. The CDR3 DNA is TGTGCCAGCGCGAGCGGGTCCTATAATTCACCCCTCCACTTT.

As to this clonotype: A much larger clone is a single base away; this may be a read error. This likely comes from a read error, as the CDR3 has no conserved phenylalanine or tryptophan at its end. The chain carries TRBV29-1 and TRBJ1-2, with D perhaps TRBD1 (6 bases). Looked up from germline, CDR1 is SQVTM and CDR2 is ANQGSEA. The CDR3 is 14 amino acids. V gave up 4 bases and J gave up 4 bases, with 16 bases separating them. The CDR3 DNA reads as TGCAGCGTTGGCAGGGGCCTTCTCACCTATGGCTACACCCTC. Translated, it gives CSVGRGLLTYGYTL.

Concerning this clonotype itself: One end of the junction is discordant with germline, which a read error may explain. This chain connects TRBV5-1 to TRBJ1-4, with a possible D match to TRBD1 (6 bases). The CDR3 sequence is 15 residues long. CDR1 is SGHRS, CDR2 YFSETQ, per germline. Here the CDR3 reads CASRLAGVLNEKLFF. For the CDR3, the DNA is TGCGCCAGCCGCTTGGCAGGGGTCTTAAATGAAAAACTGTTTTTT. The full variable domain, its missing parts supplied by reference TRBV5-1 and TRBJ1-4, is KAGVTQTPRYLIKTRGQQVTLSCSPISGHRSVSWYQQTPGQGLQFLFEYFSETQRNKGNFPGRFSGRQFSNSRSEMNVSTLELGDSALYLCASRLAGVLNEKLFFGSGTQLSVL.